One and the same sample provided the 21 T cell receptor beta chains below, sequenced in a study of long-term antiretroviral therapy in people with HIV. Researchers ran immunoSEQ v3.0 at survey level. Sequencing used immunoSEQ multiplex PCR; TCRdb keeps in-frame clones, though not all of them. The table lists over 15,000 clones, roughly 85% of them singletons, with roughly 5.6% in the top ten. Sequences were derived from unsorted PBMCs, sampled 0.5 years after starting antiretroviral therapy. Receptors originate from a woman between 40 and 55 years old with HIV.

The chain employs TRBV10-3 and TRBJ2-7; a weak D match, TRBD1 (6 bases). Germline V gene data show CDR1 as ENHRY and CDR2 as SYGVKD. The CDR3 runs to 15 residues. V dropped 7 bases and J dropped 4 bases, with 20 bases sitting between them. The CDR3 here is CAITDRLEYGYEQYF. In DNA form, the CDR3 reads TGTGCCATCACAGACAGGCTCGAATACGGTTACGAGCAGTACTTC.

This chain uses TRBV19 with TRBJ2-3; TRBD2 agrees at 11 bases. CDR1 is LNHDA, CDR2 SQIVND, per germline (reference sequence). The junction had 8 bases not matched to a gene; V was cut back by 8 bases and J by 4 bases. The CDR3 length is 15 residues. DNA for the CDR3: TGTGCCAGTTCGATACTAGCGGGAGAGGCAGATACGCAGTATTTT. Amino acid sequence: CASSILAGEADTQYF.

This chain connects TRBV11-2 to TRBJ2-5; D remains unclear. This CDR3 is 15 amino acids long. Germline V gene sequence: CDR1 SGHAT, CDR2 FQNNGV. V lost 0 bases and J lost 2, with 10 bases in between. CDR3 region: CASSLDLGRQETQYF. CDR3 in DNA: TGTGCCAGCAGCTTAGATCTAGGCAGACAAGAGACCCAGTACTTC.

This chain joins TRBV5-6 and TRBJ1-3, with D perhaps TRBD1 (6 bases). Germline V gene sequence: CDR1 SGHDT, CDR2 YYEEEE. V lost 4 bases to trimming and J lost 0 bases, with 11 bases between them. The CDR3 spans 15 residues. The CDR3, as DNA: TGTGCCAGCAGCCCCAACAGGGACTCTGGAAACACCATATATTTT. Its protein is CASSPNRDSGNTIYF.

The CDR3 is CASSLGENTEAFF. CDR3 bases: TGTGCCAGCAGCTTAGGGGAGAACACTGAAGCTTTCTTT. The V call is TRBV7-2, the J call TRBJ1-1; D call uncertain. The V and J ends lost 1 base and 1 base respectively, with 4 bases between them. The germline CDR1 and CDR2 sequences are SGHTA and FQGNSA. The CDR3 consists of 13 residues.

This chain uses TRBV5-1 with TRBJ1-1, with D possibly matching TRBD1 (5 bases). The V end lost 0 bases, the J end lost 4 bases, and 10 bases lay between the germline ends. The germline CDR1 and CDR2 sequences are SGHRS and YFSETQ. The CDR3 is made up of 14 amino acids. Here the CDR3 DNA reads TGCGCCAGCAGCTTGGATGGGGGGGGCACTGAAGCTTTCTTT. It encodes CASSLDGGGTEAFF.

This clone showed up just a few times. V gene TRBV5-6 combines with J gene TRBJ2-7; possibly TRBD2 for D (6 bases). Germline V lookup: CDR1 SGHDT, CDR2 YYEEEE. V lost 4 bases, J lost 3 bases, and 14 bases lay in between. The CDR3 consists of 14 residues. The CDR3, as DNA: TGTGCCAGCAGCGTGGGACTTCTAAACTACGAGCAGTACTTC. As protein: CASSVGLLNYEQYF.

This chain uses TRBV6-1 with TRBJ2-6; no clear D. V lost 4 bases and J lost 1, with 5 bases in between. The CDR3 is 14 amino acids. Germline V lookup: CDR1 MNHNS, CDR2 SASEGT. The CDR3 nucleotides are TGTGCCAGCAGTGCAGTATCTGGGGCCAACGTCCTGACTTTC. Protein sequence: CASSAVSGANVLTF.

This clone appeared a single time. The chain employs TRBV6-5 and TRBJ2-3; D gene uncertain. Trimming took off 4 bases at V and 4 bases at J, with 9 bases between the two ends. Germline V CDR1 and CDR2: MNHEY, SVGAGI. This CDR3 is built from 13 residues. In DNA form, the CDR3 reads TGTGCCAGCAGTTCCCCGAAAGCAGATACGCAGTATTTT. It encodes CASSSPKADTQYF.

The chain recombines TRBV7-3 with TRBJ2-3; 8 nucleotides agree with TRBD2. CDR3 length: 14 amino acids. After removal of 1 base from V and 4 bases from J, the junction contained 1 base not matched to a gene. Germline loops: CDR1 SGHTA, CDR2 FQGTGA. The CDR3 region has the DNA TGTGCCAGCAGCTTAAACGGGAGGGCAGATACGCAGTATTTT. Protein: CASSLNGRADTQYF.

The gene calls are TRBV28 and TRBJ1-5; tentative D call: TRBD1 (5 bases). Germline CDR1 MDHEN, CDR2 SYDVKM. CDR3 size: 14 residues. Trimming left V 8 bases short and J 2 bases short, with 13 bases between. CDR3 protein: CASGAVGGNQPQHF. The CDR3 DNA is TGTGCCAGCGGGGCGGTCGGTGGCAATCAGCCCCAGCATTTT. Full variable domain (outside the CDR3, taken from reference TRBV28 and TRBJ1-5): DVKVTQSSRYLVKRTGEKVFLECVQDMDHENMFWYRQDPGLGLRLIYFSYDVKMKEKGDIPEGYSVSREKKERFSLILESASTNQTSMYLCASGAVGGNQPQHFGDGTRLSIL.

V gene TRBV6-5 combines with J gene TRBJ1-6; no reliable D call. CDR3 length equals 15 residues. Germline V gene data show CDR1 as MNHEY and CDR2 as SVGAGI. V was cut by 0 bases and J by 9 bases, with 12 bases left in between. The CDR3 DNA sequence: TGTGCCAGCAGTTACTCGATAGGTTTAAGTTCACCCCTCCACTTT. This sequence encodes CASSYSIGLSSPLHF.

J is TRBJ2-1 and V is TRBV28; 10 bases line up with TRBD1. Per the germline V gene, CDR1 is MDHEN and CDR2 is SYDVKM. V lost 5 bases, J lost 5 bases, and 18 bases stayed unmatched. The CDR3 contains 19 residues. The CDR3 DNA follows: TGTGCCAGCAGTCTAGATTCTGAACCCCGGGACAGGGGAAACAATGAGCAGTTCTTC. It translates to CASSLDSEPRDRGNNEQFF.

The gene calls are TRBV28 and TRBJ2-7; 9 bases fit TRBD2. This CDR3 is 16 amino acids long. V lost 1 base and J lost 3; bases outside the gene matches: 7. Germline CDR1 MDHEN, CDR2 SYDVKM. The CDR3 loop is CASSLYGVAGVYEQYF. The CDR3, as DNA: TGTGCCAGCAGTTTATACGGAGTAGCGGGAGTCTACGAGCAGTACTTC.

DNA of the CDR3: TGTGCCAGCAGCGTGTGGGGAATCACCGGGGAGCTGTTTTTT. Its protein product is CASSVWGITGELFF. The chain combines TRBV21-1 with TRBJ2-2. TRBV21-1 is annotated as a pseudogene. The CDR3 runs 14 residues.

The V call is TRBV2, the J call TRBJ1-1; TRBD1 might be the D (5 bases). V shed 4 bases and J shed 5 bases, with 14 bases lying between them. CDR3 length: 14 residues. CDR1 and CDR2 from the germline V gene are SNHLY and FYNNEI. The DNA for the CDR3 is TGTGCCAGCAGTGTAAGGCAGGGCGGTACTGAAGCTTTCTTT. It translates to CASSVRQGGTEAFF.

This clone was seen more than once but under ten times. The chain joins TRBV28 to TRBJ2-7; D gene unclear. Germline lookup yields CDR1 MDHEN and CDR2 SYDVKM. This CDR3 has 11 residues. The V end lost 8 bases, the J end lost 2 bases, and 7 bases lay between the germline ends. The CDR3 DNA reads as TGTGCCAGCGGGCTAGCCTACGAGCAGTACTTC. This gives the protein CASGLAYEQYF.

The chain carries TRBV11-2 and TRBJ2-1, with 8 bases that match TRBD2. The CDR3 covers 17 residues. CDR1 is SGHAT, CDR2 FQNNGV, per germline. Trimming at V came to 1 base and at J to 9 bases, leaving 14 bases not matched to a gene. CDR3 in amino acids: CASSLAGGPSEGREQFF. The CDR3, as DNA: TGTGCCAGCAGCTTAGCGGGAGGGCCCTCAGAGGGTCGTGAGCAGTTCTTC. The full variable domain, with the rest looked up from reference TRBV11-2 and TRBJ2-1, is EAGVAQSPRYKIIEKRQSVAFWCNPISGHATLYWYQQILGQGPKLLIQFQNNGVVDDSQLPKDRFSAERLKGVDSTLKIQPAKLEDSAVYLCASSLAGGPSEGREQFFGPGTRLTVL.

The V gene is TRBV6-5, the J gene TRBJ2-7, with D perhaps TRBD1 (6 bases). The CDR3 is 14 amino acids. Germline values: CDR1 MNHEY, CDR2 SVGAGI. V lost 5 bases and J 0 bases, leaving 11 bases between the germline ends. The CDR3 sequence: CASSQNRDSYEQYF. The CDR3 coding sequence is TGTGCCAGCAGTCAGAACAGGGACTCCTACGAGCAGTACTTC.

This chain links TRBV6-5 with TRBJ1-1; no definite D call. The germline gives CDR1 MNHEY, CDR2 SVGAGI. V lost 2 bases and J 1 base, leaving 8 bases between the germline ends. The CDR3 has 14 amino acids. DNA for the CDR3: TGTGCCAGCAGTTACGTGGCAGGGAACACTGAAGCTTTCTTT. Translation: CASSYVAGNTEAFF.

The chain recombines TRBV10-3 with TRBJ2-7; D gene ambiguous. The length of the CDR3 is 12 residues. Germline V gene sequence: CDR1 ENHRY, CDR2 SYGVKD. Trimming left V 6 bases short and J 1 base short, with 7 bases between. The DNA for the CDR3 is TGTGCCATCAGCCCTCAGTCCTACGAGCAGTACTTC. Its protein product is CAISPQSYEQYF.